Below are 6 T cell receptor beta chains sequenced from a single sample in a study of T cell responses to AZD1222 COVID-19 vaccine. The data were produced by immunoSEQ multiplex PCR, yet TCRdb's version contains in-frame clones alone and is incomplete. The table lists approximately 89,000 clones, over 75% of them singletons. Here the sequenced sample was peripheral blood, taken on day 0 of AZD1222 vaccination. These receptors came from an adult in good health.

The rearrangement links TRBV10-1 to TRBJ2-7, with D perhaps given as TRBD1 or TRBD2 (5 bases each). CDR1 WNHNN and CDR2 SYGVQD come from the germline V gene (reference sequence). The CDR3 is 16 residues long. The V and J ends lost 0 bases and 5 bases respectively, with 17 bases between them. In nucleotides, the CDR3 is TGCGCCAGCAGTGAGTCGCGGGCAGGGATGTTAAACGAGCAGTACTTC. Its translation: CASSESRAGMLNEQYF.

The chain links TRBV18 to TRBJ2-5; D uncertain. From germline, CDR1 is KGHSH and CDR2 LQKENI. Trimming took 4 bases from V and 3 from J, leaving 9 bases between them. The CDR3 runs 13 residues. The CDR3 loop is CASSRTTEETQYF. CDR3 bases: TGTGCCAGCTCACGAACGACTGAAGAGACCCAGTACTTC.

The CDR3 DNA follows: TGTGCCAGCTCACGGGACCCTAGCAATCAGCCCCAGCATTTT. It encodes CASSRDPSNQPQHF. The gene calls are TRBV18 and TRBJ1-5; D is possibly TRBD1 (5 bases). V lost 4 bases and J lost 0, with 7 bases in between. This CDR3 region has 14 residues. Germline CDR1 and CDR2: KGHSH and LQKENI.

The chain combines TRBV20-1 with TRBJ2-1; D is unresolved. This CDR3 has 11 amino acids. Germline V gene sequence: CDR1 DFQATT, CDR2 SNEGSKA (reference sequence). V dropped 4 bases and J dropped 8 bases, with 9 bases sitting between them. CDR3 sequence reads: CSAKNRDEQFF. As DNA, the CDR3 is TGCAGTGCTAAAAATAGAGATGAGCAGTTCTTC.

Comment on this clone: Compared with germline, one end of the junction differs, possibly owing to a read error. The chain links TRBV15 to TRBJ1-2; D not certain. The CDR3 length is 13 residues. Germline CDR1 is LNHNV and CDR2 is YYDKDF (reference sequence). The CDR3 spells CATTETEDYGYTF. CDR3 in DNA: TGTGCCACCACCGAGACCGAAGACTACGGCTACACCTTC.

The rearrangement joins TRBV6-5 to TRBJ2-1; D uncertain. The CDR3 sequence is 15 residues long. Trimming pared 2 bases from V and 2 bases from J, leaving 10 bases between. Per germline, CDR1 MNHEY and CDR2 SVGAGI. The CDR3, as DNA: TGTGCCAGCAGTTACGCCCCACTTGCCTACAATGAGCAGTTCTTC. It translates to CASSYAPLAYNEQFF.